This T cell receptor (beta chain) was profiled in a study of breast tumors, draining lymph nodes, adjacent tissues. Study observations and caveats: Tumors had less TCR diversity than lymph nodes, more than nontumor tissue.

Remarks on this clonotype: The antigen remains unidentified.

TCRdb reanalysed the multiplex PCR reads using MiXCR and keeps one entry per CDR3 protein. This table holds fewer than 25,000 distinct CDR3 sequences, almost 70% found once. V gave up 2 bases and J gave up 4 bases, with 5 bases separating them. The germline V gene has CDR1 MDHEN and CDR2 SYDVKM. The CDR3 sequence is 12 residues long. The chain has TRBV28 and TRBJ1-2; D gene unclear. The sample comprised tumor-adjacent breast tissue. The origin of this receptor is a female donor with breast cancer. Some clones in this sample may be carry-over from other donors' samples. The CDR3 protein is CASSLLGYGYTF. The DNA of the CDR3 is TGTGCCAGCAGTTTACTAGGCTATGGCTACACCTTC.